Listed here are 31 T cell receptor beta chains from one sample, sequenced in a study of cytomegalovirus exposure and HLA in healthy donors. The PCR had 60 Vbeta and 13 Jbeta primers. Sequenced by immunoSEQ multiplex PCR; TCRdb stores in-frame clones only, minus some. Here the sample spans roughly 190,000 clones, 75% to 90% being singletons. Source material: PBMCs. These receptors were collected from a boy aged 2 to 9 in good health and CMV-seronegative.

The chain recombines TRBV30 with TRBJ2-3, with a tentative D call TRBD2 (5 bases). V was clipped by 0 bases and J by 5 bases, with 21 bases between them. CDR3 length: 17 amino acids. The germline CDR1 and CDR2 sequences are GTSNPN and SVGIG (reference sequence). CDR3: CAWSVGSGSTWGDTQYF. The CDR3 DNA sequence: TGTGCCTGGAGTGTGGGGTCTGGGAGCACCTGGGGAGATACGCAGTATTTT.

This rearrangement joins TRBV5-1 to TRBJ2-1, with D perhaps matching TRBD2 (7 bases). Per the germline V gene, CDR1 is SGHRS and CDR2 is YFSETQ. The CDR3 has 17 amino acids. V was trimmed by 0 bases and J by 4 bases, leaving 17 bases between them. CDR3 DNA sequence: TGCGCCAGCAGCTTGGCCCCGGGGGGCGCGGGGTACAATGAGCAGTTCTTC. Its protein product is CASSLAPGGAGYNEQFF.

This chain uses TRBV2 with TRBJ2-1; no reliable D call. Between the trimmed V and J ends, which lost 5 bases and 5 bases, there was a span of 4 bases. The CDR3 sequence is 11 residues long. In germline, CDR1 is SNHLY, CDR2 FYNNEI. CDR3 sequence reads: CASSSNNEQFF. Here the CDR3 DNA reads TGTGCCAGCAGTTCTAACAATGAGCAGTTCTTC.

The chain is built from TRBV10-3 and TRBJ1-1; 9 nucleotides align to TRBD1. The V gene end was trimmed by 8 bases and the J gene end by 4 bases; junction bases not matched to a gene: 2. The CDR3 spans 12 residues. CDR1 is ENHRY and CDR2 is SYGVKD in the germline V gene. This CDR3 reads CAIGTGSTEAFF. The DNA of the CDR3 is TGTGCCATCGGGACAGGGAGCACTGAAGCTTTCTTT.

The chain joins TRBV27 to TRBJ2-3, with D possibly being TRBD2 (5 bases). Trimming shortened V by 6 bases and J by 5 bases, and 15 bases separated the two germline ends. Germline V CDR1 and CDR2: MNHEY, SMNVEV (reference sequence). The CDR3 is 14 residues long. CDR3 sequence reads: CASRKLGSGDTQYF. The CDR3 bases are TGTGCCAGCAGGAAACTAGGATCGGGAGATACGCAGTATTTT.

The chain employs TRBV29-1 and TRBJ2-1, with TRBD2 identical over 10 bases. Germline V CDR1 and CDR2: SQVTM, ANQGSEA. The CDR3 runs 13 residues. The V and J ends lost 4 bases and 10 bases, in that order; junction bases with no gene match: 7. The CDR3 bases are TGCAGCGTTGCTAGCGGGAGTTCGGTCGAGCAGTTCTTC. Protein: CSVASGSSVEQFF.

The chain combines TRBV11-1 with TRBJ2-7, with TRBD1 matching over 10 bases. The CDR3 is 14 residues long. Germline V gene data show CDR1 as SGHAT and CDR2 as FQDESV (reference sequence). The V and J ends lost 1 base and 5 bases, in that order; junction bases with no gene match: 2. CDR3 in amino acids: CASSLGQGAHEQYF. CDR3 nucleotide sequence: TGTGCCAGCAGCTTAGGACAGGGGGCCCACGAGCAGTACTTC.

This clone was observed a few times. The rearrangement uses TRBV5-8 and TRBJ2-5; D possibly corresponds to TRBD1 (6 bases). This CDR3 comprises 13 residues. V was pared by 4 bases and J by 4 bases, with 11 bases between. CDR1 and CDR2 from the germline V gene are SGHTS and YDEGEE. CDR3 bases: TGTGCCAGCAGCAAGGGACACCGAGAGACCCAGTACTTC. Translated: CASSKGHRETQYF.

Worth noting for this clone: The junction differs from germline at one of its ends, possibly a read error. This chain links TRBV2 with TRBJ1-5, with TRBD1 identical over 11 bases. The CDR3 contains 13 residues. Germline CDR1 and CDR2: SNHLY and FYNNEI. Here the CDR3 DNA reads TGTGCCAGCAGGGGGATACCGGGACAGGGGGGGAATTTT. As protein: CASRGIPGQGGNF.

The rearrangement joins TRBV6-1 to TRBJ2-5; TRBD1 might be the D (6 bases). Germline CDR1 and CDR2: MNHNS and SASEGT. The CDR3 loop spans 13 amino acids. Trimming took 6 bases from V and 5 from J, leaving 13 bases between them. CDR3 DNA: TGTGCCAGCAGGACCCAGGGGCTGGAGACCCAGTACTTC. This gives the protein CASRTQGLETQYF.

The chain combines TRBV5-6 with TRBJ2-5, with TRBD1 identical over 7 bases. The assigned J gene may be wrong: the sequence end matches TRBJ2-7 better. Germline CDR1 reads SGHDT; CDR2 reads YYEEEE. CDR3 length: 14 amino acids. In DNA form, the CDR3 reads TGTGCCAGCAGCTCGGTCGGGACAGTTTACGAGCAGTACTTC. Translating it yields CASSSVGTVYEQYF.

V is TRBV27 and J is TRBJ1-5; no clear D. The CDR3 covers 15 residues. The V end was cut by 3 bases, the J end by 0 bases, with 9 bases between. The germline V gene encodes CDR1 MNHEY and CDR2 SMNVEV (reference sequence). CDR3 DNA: TGTGCCAGCAGTTTCTCTAGAGATAGCAATCAGCCCCAGCATTTT. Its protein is CASSFSRDSNQPQHF.

The CDR3 here is CSVEVWGRGAFF. The DNA of the CDR3 is TGCAGCGTTGAAGTGTGGGGGCGCGGGGCTTTCTTT. The rearrangement uses TRBV29-1 and TRBJ1-1, with a weak D call TRBD1 (6 bases). The germline V and J ends were trimmed by 1 base and 11 bases, with 14 bases remaining between them. The germline gives CDR1 SQVTM, CDR2 ANQGSEA. CDR3 length equals 12 residues. Based on the CDR3 plus reference TRBV29-1 and TRBJ1-1, the full variable domain is SAVISQKPSRDICQRGTSLTIQCQVDSQVTMMFWYRQQPGQSLTLIATANQGSEATYESGFVIDKFPISRPNLTFSTLTVSNMSPEDSSIYLCSVEVWGRGAFFGQGTRLTVV.

CDR3 DNA: TGTGCCAGCGGTTGGACTAGCGGGGCCACCTACGAGCAGTACTTC. This codes for CASGWTSGATYEQYF. V gene TRBV6-1 combines with J gene TRBJ2-7; 12 bases are shared with TRBD2. The CDR3 loop spans 15 amino acids. Germline V gives CDR1 MNHNS, CDR2 SASEGT. J gave up 2 bases and V 8 bases, and 7 bases lay outside the gene matches.

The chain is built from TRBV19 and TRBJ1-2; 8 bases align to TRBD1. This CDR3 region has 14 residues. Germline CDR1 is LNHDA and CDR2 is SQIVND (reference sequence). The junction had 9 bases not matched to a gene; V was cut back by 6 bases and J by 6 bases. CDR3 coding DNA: TGTGCCAGTAGATTCTCGACAGGGGCCAATGGCTACACCTTC. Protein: CASRFSTGANGYTF.

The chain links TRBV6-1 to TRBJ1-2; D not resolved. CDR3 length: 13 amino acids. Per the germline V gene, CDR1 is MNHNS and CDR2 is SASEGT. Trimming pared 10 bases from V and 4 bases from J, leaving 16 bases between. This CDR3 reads CATWAGKFYGYTF. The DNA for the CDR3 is TGTGCCACCTGGGCCGGGAAATTCTATGGCTACACCTTC.

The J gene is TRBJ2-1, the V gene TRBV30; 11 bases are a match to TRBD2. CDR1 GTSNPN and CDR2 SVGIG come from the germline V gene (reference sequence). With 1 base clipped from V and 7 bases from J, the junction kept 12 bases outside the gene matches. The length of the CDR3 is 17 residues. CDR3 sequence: CAWSGLQVAGGQNEQFF. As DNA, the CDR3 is TGTGCCTGGAGTGGACTACAAGTAGCGGGGGGGCAGAATGAGCAGTTCTTC.

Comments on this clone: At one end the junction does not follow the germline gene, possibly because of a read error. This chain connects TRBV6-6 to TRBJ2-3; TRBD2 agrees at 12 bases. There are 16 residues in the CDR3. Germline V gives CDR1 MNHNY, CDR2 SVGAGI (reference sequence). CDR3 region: CAGRASLAGGTDTQYF. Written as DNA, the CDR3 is TGTGCCGGCAGAGCCTCACTAGCGGGGGGAACAGATACGCAGTATTTT.

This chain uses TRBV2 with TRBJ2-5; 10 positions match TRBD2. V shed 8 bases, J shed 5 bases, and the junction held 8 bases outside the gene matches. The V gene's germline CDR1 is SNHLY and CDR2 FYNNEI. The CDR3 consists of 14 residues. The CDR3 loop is CASRLLAGVETQYF. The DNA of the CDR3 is TGTGCCAGCCGCCTTCTAGCGGGAGTTGAGACCCAGTACTTC.

CDR3 nucleotides: TGTGCCAGCAGTTATTCCCTAACAGGGGGACATGGCTACACCTTC. Protein product: CASSYSLTGGHGYTF. V gene TRBV6-5 combines with J gene TRBJ1-2, with 8 positions matching TRBD1. CDR1 is MNHEY and CDR2 is SVGAGI in the germline V gene. The CDR3 is made up of 15 amino acids. V was pared by 3 bases and J by 6 bases, with 9 bases of the junction left unmatched.

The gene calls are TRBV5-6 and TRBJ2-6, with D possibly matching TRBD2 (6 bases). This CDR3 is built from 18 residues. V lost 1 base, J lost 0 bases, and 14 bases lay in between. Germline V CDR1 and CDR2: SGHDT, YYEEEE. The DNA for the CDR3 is TGTGCCAGCAGCTTGCGTCTAGCGAGTAGCTCTGGGGCCAACGTCCTGACTTTC. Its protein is CASSLRLASSSGANVLTF.

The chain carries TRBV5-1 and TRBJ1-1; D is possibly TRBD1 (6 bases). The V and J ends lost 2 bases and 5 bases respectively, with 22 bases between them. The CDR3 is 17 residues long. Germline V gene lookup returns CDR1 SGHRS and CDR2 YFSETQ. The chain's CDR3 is CASSFQDPGAPGTEAFF. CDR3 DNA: TGCGCCAGCAGCTTCCAAGACCCAGGGGCTCCGGGTACTGAAGCTTTCTTT. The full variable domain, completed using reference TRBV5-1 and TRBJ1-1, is KAGVTQTPRYLIKTRGQQVTLSCSPISGHRSVSWYQQTPGQGLQFLFEYFSETQRNKGNFPGRFSGRQFSNSRSEMNVSTLELGDSALYLCASSFQDPGAPGTEAFFGQGTRLTVV.

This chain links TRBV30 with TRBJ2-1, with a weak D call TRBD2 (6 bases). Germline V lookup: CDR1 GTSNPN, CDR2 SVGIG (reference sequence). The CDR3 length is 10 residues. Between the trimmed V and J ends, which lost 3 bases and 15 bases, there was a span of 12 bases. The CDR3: CAWRARDLFF. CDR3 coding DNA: TGTGCCTGGAGAGCCCGGGACTTGTTCTTC.

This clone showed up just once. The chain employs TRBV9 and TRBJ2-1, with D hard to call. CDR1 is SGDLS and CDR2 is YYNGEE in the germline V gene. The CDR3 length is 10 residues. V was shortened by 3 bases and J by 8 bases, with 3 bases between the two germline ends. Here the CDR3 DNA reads TGTGCCAGCAGCGGAGATGAGCAGTTCTTC. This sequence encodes CASSGDEQFF.

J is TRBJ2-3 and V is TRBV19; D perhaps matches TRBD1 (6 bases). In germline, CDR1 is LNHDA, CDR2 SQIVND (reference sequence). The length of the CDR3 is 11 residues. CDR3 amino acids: CATAGADTQYF. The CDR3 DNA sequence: TGTGCAACCGCAGGGGCAGATACGCAGTATTTT.

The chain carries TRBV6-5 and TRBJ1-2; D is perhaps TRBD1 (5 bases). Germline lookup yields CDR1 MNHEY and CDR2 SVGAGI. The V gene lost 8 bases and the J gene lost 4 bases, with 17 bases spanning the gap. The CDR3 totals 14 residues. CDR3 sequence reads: CASSDKTSLYGYTF. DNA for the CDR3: TGTGCCAGCTCGGACAAGACCTCTCTCTATGGCTACACCTTC.

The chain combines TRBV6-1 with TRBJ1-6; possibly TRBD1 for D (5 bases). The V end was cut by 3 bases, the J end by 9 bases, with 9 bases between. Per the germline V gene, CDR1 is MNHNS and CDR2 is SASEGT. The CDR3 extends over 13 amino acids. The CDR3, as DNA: TGTGCCAGCAGTGACAGGGTCGGTTCACCCCTCCACTTT. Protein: CASSDRVGSPLHF.

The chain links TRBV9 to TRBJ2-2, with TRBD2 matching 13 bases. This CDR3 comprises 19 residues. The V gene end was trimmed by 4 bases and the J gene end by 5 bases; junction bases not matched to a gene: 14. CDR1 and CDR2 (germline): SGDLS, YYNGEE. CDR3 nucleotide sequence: TGTGCCAGCAGCCCCCGGTTAGGACTAGCGGGAGTCGGGACCGGGGAGCTGTTTTTT. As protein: CASSPRLGLAGVGTGELFF.

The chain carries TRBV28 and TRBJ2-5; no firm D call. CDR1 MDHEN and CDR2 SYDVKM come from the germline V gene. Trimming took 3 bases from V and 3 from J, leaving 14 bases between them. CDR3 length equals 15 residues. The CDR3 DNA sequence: TGTGCCAGCAGTTTGTCCCAACCTTTAGAAGAGACCCAGTACTTC. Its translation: CASSLSQPLEETQYF.

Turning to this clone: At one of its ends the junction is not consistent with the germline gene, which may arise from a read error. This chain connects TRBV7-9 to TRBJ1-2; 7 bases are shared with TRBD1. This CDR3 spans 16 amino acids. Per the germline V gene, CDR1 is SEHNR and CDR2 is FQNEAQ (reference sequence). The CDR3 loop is CSSSPTVGTAGDGYTF. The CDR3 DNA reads TGTTCCAGCAGCCCGACGGTCGGGACAGCGGGGGATGGCTACACCTTC.

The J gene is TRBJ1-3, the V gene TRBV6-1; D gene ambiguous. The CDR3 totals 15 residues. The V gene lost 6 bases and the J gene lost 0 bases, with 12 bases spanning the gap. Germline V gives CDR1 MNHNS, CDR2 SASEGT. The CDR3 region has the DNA TGTGCCAGCAGCCTTACCATACTCTCTGGAAACACCATATATTTT. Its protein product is CASSLTILSGNTIYF.